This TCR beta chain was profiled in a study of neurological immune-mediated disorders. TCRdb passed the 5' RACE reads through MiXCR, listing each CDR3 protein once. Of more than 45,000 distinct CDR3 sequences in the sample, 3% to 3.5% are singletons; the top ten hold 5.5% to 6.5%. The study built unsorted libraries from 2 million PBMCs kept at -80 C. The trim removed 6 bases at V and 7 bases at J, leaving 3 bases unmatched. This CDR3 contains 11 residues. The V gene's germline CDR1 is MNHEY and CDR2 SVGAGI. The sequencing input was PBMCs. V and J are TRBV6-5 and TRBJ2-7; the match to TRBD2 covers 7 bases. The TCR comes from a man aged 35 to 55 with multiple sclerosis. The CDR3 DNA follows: TGTGCCAGCAGGCGGGGGTTGGAGCAGTACTTC. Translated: CASRRGLEQYF.